The 9 T cell receptor beta chains given below trace back to one sample, sequenced in a study of beta chain features in type 1 diabetes. These receptors have no known antigen. Expressed TCRB transcripts were sequenced because the isolated RNA had all been reverse transcribed beforehand. The data were produced by immunoSEQ multiplex PCR, yet TCRdb's version contains in-frame clones alone and is incomplete. The sample yields hundreds of thousands of clones, roughly 11% seen once. Broader study findings: All four CD4+ subsets from Type 1 diabetes patients carried moderately but significantly shorter TCRB CDR3s.

Sequencing was carried out using naive CD4+ T cells from blood. Receptors were obtained from a man in his thirties or forties with type 1 diabetes.

This clone was detected a few times. V gene TRBV5-6 combines with J gene TRBJ2-5; TRBD1 agrees at 9 bases. The CDR3 totals 13 residues. Germline-derived CDR1 and CDR2 are SGHDT and YYEEEE. V lost 3 bases, J lost 5 bases, and 2 bases stayed unmatched. The CDR3 nucleotides read TGTGCCAGCAGCTGGACAGGGGAGGAGACCCAGTACTTC. It codes for CASSWTGEETQYF.

This clone turned up a few times. The chain uses TRBV7-9 and TRBJ2-6, with 7 bases that match TRBD1. The V segment lost 1 base and the J segment 10 bases; nucleotides outside the gene matches: 10. The germline V gene has CDR1 SEHNR and CDR2 FQNEAQ (reference sequence). CDR3 length: 16 residues. The CDR3 loop is CASSLGTGSWPNVLTF. The CDR3 region has the DNA TGTGCCAGCAGCTTAGGGACAGGTTCATGGCCTAACGTCCTGACTTTC.

The J gene is TRBJ1-1, the V gene TRBV5-1, with TRBD1 matching 9 bases. Germline CDR1 and CDR2: SGHRS and YFSETQ. This CDR3 is 15 amino acids long. V shed 2 bases and J 11 bases; nucleotides not matched to a gene: 13. CDR3 coding DNA: TGCGCCAGCAGCTTAATGACCGGACAGGGGTTGTTGGCTTTCTTT. Translation gives CASSLMTGQGLLAFF.

This clone was seen a few times. The chain links TRBV5-4 to TRBJ2-5; D gene unclear. Trimming shortened V by 0 bases and J by 3 bases, and 9 bases separated the two germline ends. Germline CDR1 SGHNT, CDR2 YYREEE (reference sequence). The length of the CDR3 is 14 residues. CDR3 protein: CASSLGLAKETQYF. In DNA, the CDR3 is TGTGCCAGCAGCTTGGGACTCGCCAAAGAGACCCAGTACTTC. Drawing the rest from reference TRBV5-4 and TRBJ2-5, the complete variable domain is ETGVTQSPTHLIKTRGQQVTLRCSSQSGHNTVSWYQQALGQGPQFIFQYYREEENGRGNFPPRFSGLQFPNYSSELNVNALELDDSALYLCASSLGLAKETQYFGPGTRLLVL.

This clone was seen a few times. V is TRBV7-3 and J is TRBJ1-5; D is perhaps TRBD1 (5 bases). With 2 bases removed from V and 11 bases from J, the gap between germline ends came to 13 bases. The CDR3 has 13 amino acids. Germline assignment: CDR1 SGHTA and CDR2 FQGTGA. The CDR3 nucleotides are TGTGCCAGCAGCTTAGGCGGCGGGACGACCCAGCATTTT. Amino acids: CASSLGGGTTQHF.

The chain links TRBV7-9 to TRBJ1-6; TRBD1 is a possible D gene (6 bases). Trimming shortened V by 2 bases and J by 7 bases, and 12 bases separated the two germline ends. The length of the CDR3 is 15 residues. Germline V gene lookup returns CDR1 SEHNR and CDR2 FQNEAQ (reference sequence). CDR3 residues: CASSLRQGNNSPLHF. In DNA, the CDR3 is TGTGCCAGCAGCTTAAGGCAGGGGAACAATTCACCCCTCCACTTT.

This clone was observed a few times. The chain links TRBV7-9 to TRBJ2-1, with 10 bases lining up with TRBD1. The length of the CDR3 is 16 residues. Germline CDR1 is SEHNR and CDR2 is FQNEAQ (reference sequence). Trimming cost V 4 bases and J 1 base; bases outside gene matches: 4. The CDR3 reads CASSSRQGASYNEQFF. CDR3 DNA sequence: TGTGCCAGCAGCTCTCGACAGGGGGCTTCCTACAATGAGCAGTTCTTC.

The table lists this clone with a few counts. Mismatch with germline at one junction end may stem from a read error. This chain uses TRBV15 with TRBJ1-5; tentative D call: TRBD1 (6 bases). The CDR3 runs 12 residues. Germline values: CDR1 LNHNV, CDR2 YYDKDF (reference sequence). The CDR3 sequence: CATSRDGGPGYF. The CDR3 nucleotides read TGTGCCACCAGCAGAGATGGGGGCCCCGGGTATTTT.

The chain joins TRBV9 to TRBJ1-1; 11 bases line up with TRBD1. With 0 bases clipped from V and 7 bases from J, the junction kept 2 bases outside the gene matches. Looked up from germline, CDR1 is SGDLS and CDR2 is YYNGEE. The CDR3 is made up of 14 amino acids. The CDR3 here is CASSVVGTGGEAFF. Here the CDR3 DNA reads TGTGCCAGCAGCGTAGTGGGGACAGGGGGTGAAGCTTTCTTT.